Sequencing of this T cell receptor (beta chain) was carried out in a study of beta chain features in type 1 diabetes. On the study more broadly: Examination covered around 110 million sorted cells spanning all samples.

This clone was seen more than once but under ten times. As yet, its antigen is unknown. Researchers reported sorting CD4+ naive, central memory, regulatory and stem cell-like memory cells via CD45RO/CCR7/CD25/CD127/CD95/CD27. Each sorted population was over 98% pure. The whole isolated RNA underwent reverse transcription, so sequencing captured expressed TCRB transcripts. The data were produced by immunoSEQ multiplex PCR, yet TCRdb's version contains in-frame clones alone and is incomplete. Among over 40,000 clones listed, around 70% were seen once. CDR1 and CDR2 from the germline V gene are SGHAT and FQNNGV. This CDR3 is built from 19 residues. V was pared by 4 bases and J by 3 bases, with 10 bases of the junction left unmatched. The study's findings and limits: Type 1 diabetes patients had moderately but significantly shorter TCRB CDR3s in all four CD4+ subsets.

The sequence came from a woman aged 18-30 years with type 1 diabetes. The sequencing input was Tregs from blood. The rearrangement joins TRBV11-2 to TRBJ2-6; 12 bases fit TRBD1. The DNA for the CDR3 is TGTGCCAGCAGCTCTTATCCGGGACAGGGGGCGTTTGGGGCCAACGTCCTGACTTTC. Encoded protein: CASSSYPGQGAFGANVLTF.